This T cell receptor beta chain was obtained from a study of T cell responses to AZD1222 COVID-19 vaccine. The germline gives CDR1 SGHVS, CDR2 FQNEAQ. The CDR3 runs to 14 residues. Trimming pared 1 base from V and 5 bases from J, leaving 9 bases between. Profiling relied on immunoSEQ multiplex PCR, and the TCRdb table lists in-frame clones only, not all of them. The sample holds about 180,000 clones, around 89% seen once. The chain carries TRBV7-8 and TRBJ1-5; possibly TRBD1 for D (5 bases). The sequences come from peripheral blood, collected 28 days after the second AZD1222 dose. This TCR derives from an adult who received the AZD1222 COVID-19 vaccine. As DNA, the CDR3 is TGTGCCAGCAGCTTAGGGTGGGACGATCAGCCCCAGCATTTT. Protein product: CASSLGWDDQPQHF.